This is a list of T cell receptor beta chains from one sample in a study of blood T cell repertoires in COVID-19. Clones were sequenced by immunoSEQ multiplex PCR, and TCRdb holds only the in-frame ones, with some missing. The sample lists about 250,000 clones; 83% were seen once. The material sequenced was PBMCs or T cells enriched from blood (not recorded which). The origin of the receptors is a middle-aged woman who had been exposed to COVID-19. The CDR3 runs from the conserved cysteine through the conserved F or W. A D gene is named only where the DNA matches it firmly. The listing skips clone size in some rows; elsewhere it reads once, few, many or a size class.

>TRBV7-9|TRBD2|NA|TRBJ2-1
CASSFGGGANEQFF
TGTGCCAGCAGCTTTGGCGGGGGGGCTAATGAGCAGTTCTTC
>TRBV13|TRBD1|NA|TRBJ1-1
CASSLYDYRGRRRTEAFF
TGTGCCAGCAGCCTTTACGATTACAGGGGGCGGAGACGCACTGAAGCTTTCTTT
>TRBV28|TRBD1|NA|TRBJ1-6
CASNPFGGTVNSPLHF
TGTGCCAGCAACCCTTTTGGAGGGACAGTTAATTCACCCCTCCACTTT
>TRBV20-1|NA|NA|TRBJ1-2
CSASSVNYGYTF
TGCAGTGCTAGTTCGGTCAACTATGGCTACACCTTC
>TRBV6-5|TRBD1|once|TRBJ1-2
CASSGDRDGGYTF
TGTGCCAGCAGCGGGGACAGGGATGGCGGCTACACCTTC
>TRBV12-5|NA|NA|TRBJ2-1
CASALRDSSYNEQFF
TGTGCTAGTGCCCTCCGGGACTCCTCCTACAATGAGCAGTTCTTC
>TRBV6-5|NA|few|TRBJ1-1
CASSYGSGTEAFF
TGTGCCAGCAGTTACGGGTCGGGGACTGAAGCTTTCTTT
>TRBV9|NA|NA|TRBJ2-5
CASSPGLSGETQYF
TGTGCCAGCAGCCCCGGACTTTCGGGAGAGACCCAGTACTTC
>TRBV18|TRBD2|NA|TRBJ2-1
CASSPTSGGANEQFF
TGTGCCAGCTCACCGACTAGCGGGGGTGCCAATGAGCAGTTCTTC
>TRBV7-9|TRBD1|NA|TRBJ1-2
CASSLAGIQGGSVYGYTF
TGTGCCAGCAGCTTAGCGGGGATACAGGGGGGAAGCGTCTATGGCTACACCTTC
>TRBV5-5|NA|once|TRBJ1-5
CASSFLGDGNQPQHF
TGTGCCAGCAGCTTCCTTGGAGATGGCAATCAGCCCCAGCATTTT
>TRBV7-2|NA|once|TRBJ1-6
CASSLEMRPSNSPLHF
TGTGCCAGCAGCTTAGAAATGCGGCCGAGTAATTCACCCCTCCACTTT
>TRBV5-6|TRBD1|NA|TRBJ1-1
CASSLVGTGKVNTEAFF
TGTGCCAGCAGCTTGGTGGGGACAGGGAAGGTAAACACTGAAGCTTTCTTT
>TRBV5-1|NA|NA|TRBJ1-1
CASSRGGGSNTEAFF
TGCGCCAGCAGCCGAGGCGGAGGGTCGAACACTGAAGCTTTCTTT
>TRBV7-9|NA|NA|TRBJ2-1
CASSSGVYNEQFF
TGTGCCAGCAGCTCCGGGGTTTACAATGAGCAGTTCTTC
>TRBV5-4|TRBD1|once|TRBJ2-7
CASSLPLRQGRNEQYF
TGTGCCAGCAGCTTGCCCCTTCGACAGGGTAGGAACGAGCAGTACTTC
>TRBV19|TRBD1|NA|TRBJ1-5
CASRTPGQGSNQPQHF
TGTGCCAGTAGGACACCGGGACAGGGTAGCAATCAGCCCCAGCATTTT
>TRBV9|NA|NA|TRBJ2-5
CASSVDGSFGLETQYF
TGTGCCAGCAGCGTAGACGGCAGTTTTGGACTAGAGACCCAGTACTTC
>TRBV6-5|TRBD2|NA|TRBJ2-7
CASSYSSSGGYEQYF
TGTGCCAGCAGTTACTCGTCTAGCGGGGGATACGAGCAGTACTTC
>TRBV7-3|TRBD1|NA|TRBJ2-3
CASSSRQGVQYF
TGTGCCAGCAGCTCACGACAGGGCGTCCAGTATTTT
>TRBV28|NA|once|TRBJ1-2
CASSLPQVAAQANYGYTF
TGTGCCAGCAGTTTGCCCCAAGTGGCCGCACAAGCTAACTATGGCTACACCTTC
>TRBV5-1|NA|NA|TRBJ2-5
CASSLARYQETQYF
TGCGCCAGCAGCTTGGCCAGGTACCAAGAGACCCAGTACTTC
>TRBV7-3|NA|NA|TRBJ1-1
CASSSNLNTEAFF
TGTGCCAGCAGCTCCAACTTGAACACTGAAGCTTTCTTT
>TRBV28|NA|once|TRBJ1-1
CASSRLNTEAFF
TGTGCCAGCAGTCGTCTGAACACTGAAGCTTTCTTT
>TRBV30|TRBD1|NA|TRBJ1-1
CAWRTGGRGTEAFF
TGTGCCTGGAGGACAGGGGGCAGAGGGACTGAAGCTTTCTTT
>TRBV2|TRBD1|NA|TRBJ2-7
CASMRSGTGGWGEQYF
TGTGCCAGCATGAGATCCGGGACAGGGGGCTGGGGCGAGCAGTACTTC
>TRBV19|NA|NA|TRBJ2-1
CASSMGDRSPNEQFF
TGTGCCAGTAGTATGGGCGATCGATCCCCCAATGAGCAGTTCTTC
>TRBV28|TRBD1|NA|TRBJ2-5
CASSPQGQGSETQYF
TGTGCCAGCAGTCCGCAGGGACAGGGAAGCGAGACCCAGTACTTC
>TRBV7-9|TRBD1|NA|TRBJ1-2
CASSLGGTVGYGYTF
TGTGCCAGCAGCTTAGGTGGGACAGTGGGCTATGGCTACACCTTC
>TRBV5-6|NA|NA|TRBJ1-6
CASSTGTLIYNSPLHF
TGTGCCAGCAGCACCGGGACTCTGATCTATAATTCACCCCTCCACTTT
>TRBV11-2|NA|NA|TRBJ1-1
CASRASKNTEAFF
TGTGCCAGCAGGGCCTCGAAGAACACTGAAGCTTTCTTT
>TRBV7-9|NA|NA|TRBJ1-5
CASSRQVNQPQHF
TGTGCCAGCAGCAGACAGGTCAATCAGCCCCAGCATTTT
>TRBV11-2|NA|NA|TRBJ1-4
CASSSPGRVSKLFF
TGTGCCAGCAGCTCTCCGGGTAGAGTTTCAAAACTGTTTTTT
>TRBV7-9|TRBD1|NA|TRBJ1-2
CASSSSTGASYGYTF
TGTGCCAGCAGCTCCTCGACAGGGGCGAGCTATGGCTACACCTTC